This T cell receptor (beta chain) was identified during a study of a mutant IDH1 vaccine in newly diagnosed glioma. Study information: At weeks 1, 3, 5, 7, 11, 15, 19 and 23, patients received a vaccination, eight in all. Patients' prior therapy spanned radiotherapy, temozolomide, or both; most underwent both.

Sequenced by immunoSEQ multiplex PCR; TCRdb stores in-frame clones only, minus some. The sample comprises approximately 35,000 clones, 88% of which are singletons, and less than 3% rests with the top ten. The sample's time point: week 23, last vaccination. Every single dose of the vaccine, 300 ug of mutant IDH1 20-mer peptide, came with topical imiquimod. This clone was seen a single time. The target antigen is unknown. The sequenced sample was PBMCs, obtained from a glioma patient whose treatment included an IDH1 peptide vaccine. The clonotype comes from a man in his forties with glioma.

The CDR3 protein is CASGWGSHEQYF. The CDR3 DNA reads TGTGCAAGTGGGTGGGGTTCCCACGAGCAGTACTTC. This chain connects TRBV7-9 to TRBJ2-5; D call uncertain. The tail of the sequence fits TRBJ2-7 better, so the J call may be wrong. The CDR3 totals 12 residues. CDR1 SEHNR and CDR2 FQNEAQ come from the germline V gene (reference sequence).